The 32 T cell receptor beta chains in this list originate from one sample, sequenced in a study of T cell repertoires in cytomegalovirus infection. TCRdb reprocessed the reads via MiXCR and lists one record per CDR3 protein. Altogether fewer than 650,000 distinct CDR3 sequences are present, 35% to 50% being singletons, with the ten largest covering about half. No antigen has been assigned to these receptors. The source was cultured PBMCs, collected from culture after CMV antigen stimulation. These TCRs come from a human donor in good health (CMV status not recorded). Some clones in this sample may be carry-over from other donors' samples.

The V call is TRBV4-2, the J call TRBJ2-4; no firm D call. This CDR3 contains 17 residues. V dropped 1 base and J dropped 1 base, with 14 bases sitting between them. CDR1 and CDR2 (germline): LGHNA, YNFKEQ. The CDR3 spells CASSQVPSAGAKNIQYF. The CDR3 coding sequence is TGTGCCAGCAGCCAAGTCCCGTCGGCTGGGGCCAAAAACATTCAGTACTTC.

This clonotype was counted a few times. This chain links TRBV6-2 or TRBV6-3 with TRBJ1-4, with D tentatively TRBD1 (6 bases). CDR3 length: 12 amino acids. V was pared by 5 bases and J by 8 bases, with 9 bases between. Germline CDR1 reads MNHEY; CDR2 reads SVGEGT. Here the CDR3 DNA reads TGTGCCAGCAGTCGGACAGACGAAAAACTGTTTTTT. Protein: CASSRTDEKLFF.

The chain employs TRBV7-8 and TRBJ2-3; D tentatively reads TRBD1 or TRBD2 (7 bases each). Germline V gene sequence: CDR1 SGHVS, CDR2 FQNEAQ. The ends were cut back, 5 bases at V and 5 bases at J, with 14 bases in the middle. The CDR3 is 14 amino acids. The CDR3 nucleotides are TGTGCCAGCAGCGCAGGGGGGGGGCGAGATACGCAGTATTTT. Its translation is CASSAGGGRDTQYF.

This clonotype was recorded many times. The CDR3 region has the DNA TGTGCCAGCAGCACGCCCTCTTTCACAGGGCAGGGCTACACCTTC. Protein sequence: CASSTPSFTGQGYTF. The chain recombines TRBV7-2 with TRBJ1-2; TRBD1 might be the D (6 bases). Germline values: CDR1 SGHTA, CDR2 FQGNSA. Trimming took off 5 bases at V and 8 bases at J, with 21 bases between the two ends. The CDR3 loop spans 15 amino acids.

V gene TRBV28 combines with J gene TRBJ2-6; D is possibly TRBD1 (6 bases). Looked up from germline, CDR1 is MDHEN and CDR2 is SYDVKM. The CDR3 is 16 amino acids. Trimming stripped 7 bases from V and 0 bases from J, with 13 bases between. The CDR3 spells CASTPGHSSGANVLTF. The CDR3 DNA is TGTGCCAGCACCCCGGGACATAGCTCTGGGGCCAACGTCCTGACTTTC.

The CDR3, as DNA: TGTGCCAGCAGTGGACTAGCGGTCAATGAGCAGTTCTTC. Amino acids: CASSGLAVNEQFF. The rearrangement links TRBV7-2 to TRBJ2-1, with 10 bases lining up with TRBD2. V dropped 6 bases and J dropped 6; count of bases not matched to a gene: 2. Per the germline V gene, CDR1 is SGHTA and CDR2 is FQGNSA. The CDR3 extends over 13 amino acids.

This chain connects TRBV18 to TRBJ2-5; no firm D call. Trimming cost V 5 bases and J 5 bases, with 12 bases left between them. Germline assignment: CDR1 KGHSH and CDR2 LQKENI. This CDR3 spans 13 amino acids. This CDR3 reads CASSTGSRETQYF. The CDR3 DNA reads as TGTGCCAGCTCAACCGGGTCGAGGGAGACCCAGTACTTC.

This chain connects TRBV10-3 to TRBJ2-1; 10 bases agree with TRBD1. The germline V gene has CDR1 ENHRY and CDR2 SYGVKD. The CDR3 has 15 residues. Trimming cost V 2 bases and J 8 bases; bases outside gene matches: 6. CDR3 nucleotides: TGTGCCATCAGTGAGCCCAGACAGGGGGCCGATGAGCAGTTCTTC. Protein: CAISEPRQGADEQFF.

The chain couples TRBV5-1 to TRBJ1-1; D is unclear. Trimming pared 2 bases from V and 3 bases from J, leaving 8 bases between. The CDR3 extends over 13 amino acids. CDR1 and CDR2 (germline): SGHRS, YFSETQ. This chain's CDR3 is CASSFFGYTEAFF. The CDR3 DNA reads as TGCGCCAGCAGCTTTTTCGGGTACACTGAAGCTTTCTTT.

The chain recombines TRBV11-2 with TRBJ2-7; D ambiguous. The CDR3 contains 15 residues. V lost 6 bases and J 2 bases, leaving 17 bases between the germline ends. Germline assignment: CDR1 SGHAT and CDR2 FQNNGV. CDR3 amino acids: CASRPVPRAPYEQYF. For the CDR3, the DNA is TGTGCCAGCAGACCCGTCCCTCGGGCCCCCTACGAGCAGTACTTC.

V and J are TRBV19 and TRBJ1-1; 7 bases agree with TRBD1. This CDR3 has 14 amino acids. CDR1 is LNHDA and CDR2 is SQIVND in the germline V gene (reference sequence). V gave up 5 bases and J gave up 3 bases; unmatched junction bases: 6. CDR3 amino acids: CASSLIDRDTEAFF. CDR3 nucleotide sequence: TGTGCCAGTAGTCTAATAGACAGGGACACTGAAGCTTTCTTT.

The sample holds a few counts of this clonotype. The chain has TRBV12-3 or TRBV12-4 and TRBJ2-7; TRBD1 or TRBD2 may be the D gene (6 bases each). V was shortened by 2 bases and J by 5 bases, with 19 bases between the two germline ends. The CDR3 contains 16 residues. CDR3 protein: CASSLLYGQRVHEQYF. As DNA, the CDR3 is TGTGCCAGCAGTTTATTGTATGGACAGCGGGTCCACGAGCAGTACTTC.

The chain recombines TRBV29-1 with TRBJ2-5; the D gene could be TRBD1 or TRBD2 (5 bases each). The CDR3 is made up of 13 amino acids. In germline, CDR1 is SQVTM, CDR2 ANQGSEA. V was clipped by 4 bases and J by 5 bases, with 14 bases between them. This CDR3 reads CSVGWGSWETQYF. CDR3 DNA sequence: TGCAGCGTTGGGTGGGGGAGTTGGGAGACCCAGTACTTC.

The chain uses TRBV7-8 and TRBJ1-1, with TRBD1 identical over 7 bases. Germline CDR1 SGHVS, CDR2 FQNEAQ. The CDR3 sequence is 14 residues long. The J segment lost 11 bases and the V segment lost 5 bases, leaving 14 bases of the junction unmatched. CDR3 loop: CASSLTGTALYAFF. As DNA, the CDR3 is TGTGCCAGCAGCCTAACCGGGACAGCCCTTTACGCTTTCTTT.

The chain recombines TRBV6-1 with TRBJ1-1; D gene uncertain. V shed 7 bases and J shed 1 base, with 16 bases lying between them. This CDR3 spans 15 amino acids. Germline V lookup: CDR1 MNHNS, CDR2 SASEGT. CDR3 sequence reads: CASTPIFSRNTEAFF. In DNA form, the CDR3 reads TGTGCCAGCACCCCGATTTTCTCAAGGAACACTGAAGCTTTCTTT.

Notes on this clonotype: A read error may explain this, as a much larger clone is one base away. V is TRBV7-2 and J is TRBJ2-3; D unresolved. Germline V gives CDR1 SGHTA, CDR2 FQGNSA. The V end was cut by 2 bases, the J end by 1 base, with 4 bases between. CDR3 length: 13 amino acids. CDR3 protein: CASSLMRTDTQYF. CDR3 nucleotide sequence: TGTGCCAGCAGCTTAATGCGCACAGATACGCAGTATTTT.

This clonotype was counted only a few times. The CDR3 reads CASSSDRDGQPQHF. The CDR3 nucleotides read TGTGCCAGCAGTTCGGACAGGGATGGTCAGCCCCAGCATTTT. This sequence joins TRBV12-3 or TRBV12-4 and TRBJ1-5; TRBD1 matches at 8 bases. V gave up 4 bases and J gave up 6 bases; unmatched junction bases: 5. The CDR3 spans 14 residues.

This clonotype was counted between two and nine times. The chain links TRBV4-1 to TRBJ2-1, with D possibly matching TRBD1 (5 bases). Trimming took 1 base from V and 7 from J, leaving 8 bases between them. The CDR3 totals 13 residues. CDR1 is MGHRA, CDR2 YSYEKL, per germline. CDR3 amino acids: CASSQVGENEQFF. The DNA for the CDR3 is TGCGCCAGCAGCCAAGTAGGGGAAAATGAGCAGTTCTTC.

This clonotype was seen only a few times. This chain links TRBV19 with TRBJ1-2; a weak D match, TRBD1 (6 bases). V lost 6 bases and J lost 3, with 14 bases in between. CDR3 length: 14 amino acids. The germline CDR1 and CDR2 sequences are LNHDA and SQIVND (reference sequence). CDR3 region: CASRRQETHYGYTF. The CDR3 bases are TGTGCCAGTAGAAGACAGGAAACTCACTATGGCTACACCTTC.

The chain is built from TRBV10-3 and TRBJ2-1, with D perhaps TRBD1 (6 bases). The CDR3 sequence is 15 residues long. V shed 4 bases and J shed 0 bases, with 10 bases lying between them. Germline values: CDR1 ENHRY, CDR2 SYGVKD. The CDR3 protein is CAISGTALSYNEQFF. The CDR3 DNA is TGTGCCATCAGTGGGACAGCCCTCTCCTACAATGAGCAGTTCTTC.

A note on this clonotype: At one end the junction does not follow the germline gene, possibly because of a read error. The J gene is TRBJ2-3, the V gene TRBV7-2; weak D call: TRBD2 (6 bases). The germline gives CDR1 SGHTA, CDR2 FQGNSA. The CDR3 is made up of 15 amino acids. CDR3 amino acids: CASSLNDGGWDKQYF. As DNA, the CDR3 is TGTGCCAGCAGCTTAAACGACGGGGGTTGGGATAAGCAGTATTTT.

The sample holds one count of this clonotype. At one of its ends the junction is not consistent with the germline gene, which may arise from a read error. The chain couples TRBV7-2 to TRBJ2-1; D unresolved. Looked up from germline, CDR1 is SGHTA and CDR2 is FQGNSA. The CDR3 has 14 amino acids. The CDR3 loop is CASSLAFLYNEQIF. The CDR3 bases are TGTGCCAGCAGCTTAGCTTTCCTCTACAATGAGCAGATCTTC. Combining the CDR3 with reference TRBV7-2 and TRBJ2-1 gives the whole variable domain GAGVSQSPSNKVTEKGKDVELRCDPISGHTALYWYRQSLGQGLEFLIYFQGNSAPDKSGLPSDRFSAERTGGSVSTLTIQRTQQEDSAVYLCASSLAFLYNEQIFGPGTRLTVL.

The CDR3 bases are TGTGCCAGCAGCTTAATTGGGAGCCGTCCGGGCAATGAGCAGTTCTTC. As protein: CASSLIGSRPGNEQFF. The chain has TRBV7-2 and TRBJ2-1; the D gene is possibly TRBD2 (5 bases). This CDR3 is built from 16 residues. Trimming cost V 2 bases and J 6 bases, with 17 bases left between them. Germline loops: CDR1 SGHTA, CDR2 FQGNSA.

For this clonotype: Given the absence of the conserved phenylalanine or tryptophan at the CDR3 end, a read error is likely. The CDR3 reads CASSWAYGNTIYL. CDR3 DNA sequence: TGTGCCAGCTCTTGGGCATATGGAAACACCATATATCTT. This chain uses TRBV12-3 or TRBV12-4 with TRBJ1-3; D unclear. The CDR3 runs to 13 residues. Deletions cut 8 bases from V and 3 bases from J, with 11 bases between.

The chain's CDR3 is CASRPSGGKNIQYF. The CDR3 nucleotides are TGTGCCAGCAGGCCCAGTGGGGGCAAAAACATTCAGTACTTC. V gene TRBV12-3 or TRBV12-4 combines with J gene TRBJ2-4; D might be TRBD1 or TRBD2, each matching 5 bases. Trimming left V 6 bases short and J 3 bases short, with 12 bases between. The CDR3 runs 14 residues.

This chain links TRBV19 with TRBJ1-4; 7 bases match TRBD1. This CDR3 region has 16 residues. Germline V CDR1 and CDR2: LNHDA, SQIVND (reference sequence). The J segment lost 5 bases and the V segment lost 3 bases, leaving 9 bases of the junction unmatched. CDR3 sequence (DNA): TGTGCCAGTAGTATGCGGCTGGGACAGAGCAATGAAAAACTGTTTTTT. It codes for CASSMRLGQSNEKLFF.

This clonotype showed up just once. The chain joins TRBV14 to TRBJ2-1; D is perhaps TRBD2 (5 bases). CDR3 length: 16 residues. The germline CDR1 and CDR2 sequences are SGHDN and FVKESK. V was clipped by 1 base and J by 8 bases, with 18 bases between them. The CDR3 DNA is TGTGCCAGCAGCCAAGCCCGTAGCGTCAAGTGGGATGAGCAGTTCTTC. Its protein is CASSQARSVKWDEQFF.

This chain uses TRBV28 with TRBJ2-3, with D possibly being TRBD2 (7 bases). Between the trimmed V and J ends, which lost 5 bases and 6 bases, there was a span of 21 bases. The length of the CDR3 is 16 residues. Germline V gene data show CDR1 as MDHEN and CDR2 as SYDVKM. The CDR3 spells CASSPPGGRGLDTQYF. Written as DNA, the CDR3 is TGTGCCAGCAGTCCCCCGGGGGGCCGAGGGTTGGATACGCAGTATTTT.

The chain is built from TRBV6-2 or TRBV6-3 and TRBJ1-5; TRBD1 aligns across 8 bases. V lost 8 bases to trimming and J lost 3 bases; unmatched junction nucleotides: 3. Germline V gives CDR1 MNHEY, CDR2 SVGEGT. The length of the CDR3 is 13 residues. CDR3 bases: TGTGCCAGCGGACAGGGTAACAATCAGCCCCAGCATTTT. Protein product: CASGQGNNQPQHF.

This clonotype was counted between two and nine times. The chain recombines TRBV7-2 with TRBJ2-3; D perhaps matches TRBD2 (6 bases). The CDR3 spans 16 residues. Per germline, CDR1 SGHTA and CDR2 FQGNSA. V was cut by 2 bases and J by 1 base, with 13 bases left in between. The CDR3 sequence is CASSLLQAGRTDTQYF. CDR3 sequence (DNA): TGTGCCAGCAGCTTACTCCAGGCGGGACGCACAGATACGCAGTATTTT.

The genes are TRBV4-2 and TRBJ2-7; perhaps TRBD2 as D (5 bases). The germline V gene has CDR1 LGHNA and CDR2 YNFKEQ. V shed 0 bases and J shed 0 bases, with 12 bases lying between them. This CDR3 is built from 16 residues. Here the CDR3 DNA reads TGTGCCAGCAGCCAAGATAGGCTAGCCGTCTCCTACGAGCAGTACTTC. Amino acid sequence: CASSQDRLAVSYEQYF.

The rearrangement links TRBV20-1 to TRBJ2-5; 8 bases match TRBD2. The germline CDR1 and CDR2 sequences are DFQATT and SNEGSKA (reference sequence). This CDR3 spans 14 amino acids. The CDR3 nucleotides read TGCAGCGGAGGGACTAGGCCGAATCAAGAGACCCAGTACTTC. It is translated as CSGGTRPNQETQYF.